This is a list of T cell receptor beta chains from one sample in a study of T cell responses to AZD1222 COVID-19 vaccine. This table comes from immunoSEQ multiplex PCR, and its TCRdb copy is limited to in-frame clones, with some not included. The table records some 140,000 clones, approximately 88% of them present only once. Sequencing used peripheral blood, obtained on day 0 of AZD1222 vaccination. The receptors here all came from an adult in good health. The CDR3 runs from the conserved cysteine through the conserved F or W. The D gene is left open where the match is weak. The size of a clone is reported for some rows only, either as once, few or many, or as a class for expanded clones.

D: .; J: TRBJ1-2; V: TRBV6-5; size: .; CDR3: CASRGGLHGYTF; DNA: TGTGCCAGCAGGGGGGGGCTCCATGGCTACACCTTC
D: TRBD2; J: TRBJ2-3; V: TRBV11-2; size: .; CDR3: CASSLSGGRTDTQYF; DNA: TGTGCCAGCAGCTTGTCGGGGGGTCGCACAGATACGCAGTATTTT
D: .; J: TRBJ1-2; V: TRBV3-1/TRBV3-2; size: .; CDR3: CASSPTGDSSYGYTF; DNA: TGTGCCAGCAGCCCTACAGGAGACTCCTCCTATGGCTACACCTTC
D: .; J: TRBJ2-2; V: TRBV24-1; size: .; CDR3: CATSETNTGELFF; DNA: TGTGCCACCTCTGAGACGAACACCGGGGAGCTGTTTTTT
D: TRBD1; J: TRBJ1-1; V: TRBV19; size: .; CDR3: CASRPQGRGLYTEAFF; DNA: TGTGCCAGTAGGCCCCAGGGCAGGGGGCTGTACACTGAAGCTTTCTTT
D: TRBD2; J: TRBJ2-2; V: TRBV24-1; size: .; CDR3: CATSDFGGGPNTGELFF; DNA: TGTGCCACCAGTGATTTTGGCGGGGGGCCGAACACCGGGGAGCTGTTTTTT
D: TRBD1; J: TRBJ1-3; V: TRBV5-4; size: .; CDR3: CASSSGQGPGSGNTIYF; DNA: TGTGCCAGCAGCTCTGGACAGGGCCCGGGCTCTGGAAACACCATATATTTT
D: .; J: TRBJ1-2; V: TRBV4-2; size: .; CDR3: CASSQEAGPYGYTF; DNA: TGTGCCAGCAGCCAAGAGGCAGGACCCTATGGCTACACCTTC
D: TRBD1; J: TRBJ1-1; V: TRBV7-9; size: .; CDR3: CASSLAGQGFTEAFF; DNA: TGTGCCAGCAGCTTAGCTGGACAGGGGTTCACTGAAGCTTTCTTT
D: .; J: TRBJ1-1; V: TRBV19; size: few; CDR3: CASSISKNTEAFF; DNA: TGTGCCAGTAGTATTAGCAAGAACACTGAAGCTTTCTTT
D: .; J: TRBJ1-1; V: TRBV2; size: .; CDR3: CASAGNQGTEAFF; DNA: TGTGCCAGCGCAGGCAACCAGGGGACTGAAGCTTTCTTT
D: .; J: TRBJ1-2; V: TRBV5-6; size: .; CDR3: CASSLLGQSIYGYTF; DNA: TGTGCCAGCAGCTTACTCGGACAGTCGATCTATGGCTACACCTTC
D: TRBD1; J: TRBJ1-2; V: TRBV6-2/TRBV6-3; size: .; CDR3: CASSRTGGRGYTF; DNA: TGTGCCAGCAGTCGAACAGGGGGCCGAGGCTACACCTTC
D: TRBD1; J: TRBJ1-2; V: TRBV6-5; size: .; CDR3: CASSYSLGQGDYTF; DNA: TGTGCCAGCAGTTACTCTCTGGGACAGGGGGACTACACCTTC
D: .; J: TRBJ1-1; V: TRBV28; size: .; CDR3: CASGIMDTEAFF; DNA: TGTGCCAGCGGAATTATGGACACTGAAGCTTTCTTT
D: TRBD1; J: TRBJ1-1; V: TRBV11-1; size: .; CDR3: CASSLTTGTNTEAFF; DNA: TGTGCCAGCAGCTTAACGACAGGGACCAACACTGAAGCTTTCTTT
D: TRBD1; J: TRBJ1-1; V: TRBV6-6; size: .; CDR3: CASSPGQAPQGAFF; DNA: TGTGCCAGCAGCCCGGGACAGGCTCCTCAGGGAGCTTTCTTT
D: TRBD1; J: TRBJ1-1; V: TRBV20-1; size: .; CDR3: CSASKDRGGTEAFF; DNA: TGCAGTGCTAGTAAGGACAGGGGAGGTACTGAAGCTTTCTTT
D: .; J: TRBJ1-2; V: TRBV18; size: .; CDR3: CASSPTVGYGYTF; DNA: TGTGCCAGCTCACCAACCGTGGGGTATGGCTACACCTTC
D: TRBD1; J: TRBJ1-2; V: TRBV12-3/TRBV12-4; size: once; CDR3: CASSPRQGAGYTF; DNA: TGTGCCAGCAGTCCTAGACAGGGAGCCGGCTACACCTTC
D: .; J: TRBJ1-6; V: TRBV27; size: large; CDR3: CASSISSSYNSPLHF; DNA: TGTGCCAGCAGCATTAGTTCCTCCTATAATTCACCCCTCCACTTT
D: TRBD1; J: TRBJ2-1; V: TRBV7-9; size: .; CDR3: CASRPAGGAGNEQFF; DNA: TGTGCCAGCAGACCAGCAGGGGGCGCAGGGAATGAGCAGTTCTTC
D: .; J: TRBJ1-1; V: TRBV7-8; size: few; CDR3: CASTPGGVNTEAFF; DNA: TGTGCCAGCACCCCAGGCGGGGTGAACACTGAAGCTTTCTTT
D: TRBD1; J: TRBJ1-4; V: TRBV5-1; size: .; CDR3: CASSLAGTVSNEKLFF; DNA: TGCGCCAGCAGCTTGGCGGGGACAGTCTCTAATGAAAAACTGTTTTTT
D: .; J: TRBJ1-1; V: TRBV28; size: .; CDR3: CASSLEGRDTEAFF; DNA: TGTGCCAGCAGTTTAGAGGGGAGGGACACTGAAGCTTTCTTT
D: .; J: TRBJ1-6; V: TRBV10-3; size: .; CDR3: CAISEGQEANSPLHF; DNA: TGTGCCATCAGTGAGGGCCAGGAAGCCAATTCACCCCTCCACTTT
D: TRBD1; J: TRBJ2-3; V: TRBV9; size: .; CDR3: CASSVAGRGTTDTQYF; DNA: TGTGCCAGCAGCGTAGCCGGCAGGGGGACGACAGATACGCAGTATTTT
D: TRBD1; J: TRBJ2-7; V: TRBV11-2; size: few; CDR3: CASSWLTGGGLGGYEQYF; DNA: TGTGCCAGCAGCTGGTTGACAGGGGGCGGCCTCGGGGGCTACGAGCAGTACTTC
D: .; J: TRBJ2-7; V: TRBV6-5; size: .; CDR3: CASSPRGQSYEQYF; DNA: TGTGCCAGCAGCCCCCGCGGGCAGTCCTACGAGCAGTACTTC
D: .; J: TRBJ1-1; V: TRBV18; size: .; CDR3: CASSPGAGKTEAFF; DNA: TGTGCCAGCTCACCTGGGGCAGGGAAAACTGAAGCTTTCTTT
D: .; J: TRBJ2-1; V: TRBV5-8; size: .; CDR3: CASSLRNNEQFF; DNA: TGTGCCAGCAGCCTGAGGAATAATGAGCAGTTCTTC
D: .; J: TRBJ1-6; V: TRBV7-2; size: .; CDR3: CASSLQGGYNSPLHF; DNA: TGTGCCAGCAGCTTACAGGGCGGCTATAATTCACCCCTCCACTTT
D: .; J: TRBJ1-4; V: TRBV6-5; size: .; CDR3: CASSYSRGGNEKLFF; DNA: TGTGCCAGCAGTTACTCGAGGGGGGGTAATGAAAAACTGTTTTTT
D: .; J: TRBJ2-4; V: TRBV28; size: .; CDR3: CASSSTSAIAKNIQYF; DNA: TGTGCCAGCAGTTCAACCTCTGCAATAGCCAAAAACATTCAGTACTTC
D: TRBD2; J: TRBJ2-7; V: TRBV5-1; size: .; CDR3: CASSLEAGGPYEQYF; DNA: TGCGCCAGCAGCTTGGAAGCGGGGGGGCCCTACGAGCAGTACTTC
D: .; J: TRBJ1-3; V: TRBV9; size: .; CDR3: CASSPQREKFSGNTIYF; DNA: TGTGCCAGCAGCCCACAAAGGGAGAAGTTCTCTGGAAACACCATATATTTT
D: TRBD1; J: TRBJ2-4; V: TRBV28; size: .; CDR3: CASSLGLYRGFNIQYF; DNA: TGTGCCAGCAGTTTGGGCCTTTACAGGGGTTTCAACATTCAGTACTTC
D: .; J: TRBJ1-1; V: TRBV9; size: .; CDR3: CASSEQGLRGTEAFF; DNA: TGTGCCAGCAGCGAACAGGGATTGCGGGGCACTGAAGCTTTCTTT
D: .; J: TRBJ2-1; V: TRBV5-1; size: .; CDR3: CASTARDSLQNNEQFF; DNA: TGCGCCAGCACCGCCCGGGACTCACTCCAGAACAATGAGCAGTTCTTC
D: .; J: TRBJ2-6; V: TRBV5-1; size: .; CDR3: CASSLVGGTGANVLTF; DNA: TGCGCCAGCAGCTTGGTTGGGGGAACTGGGGCCAACGTCCTGACTTTC
D: .; J: TRBJ1-4; V: TRBV6-5; size: .; CDR3: CASRQGINEKLFF; DNA: TGTGCCAGCAGACAGGGTATTAATGAAAAACTGTTTTTT
D: .; J: TRBJ1-1; V: TRBV27; size: few; CDR3: CASSLGSRNTEAFF; DNA: TGTGCCAGCAGTTTGGGGTCGAGAAACACTGAAGCTTTCTTT
D: TRBD1; J: TRBJ1-2; V: TRBV19; size: .; CDR3: CASSIDYGTGPYGYTF; DNA: TGTGCCAGTAGTATAGACTATGGGACAGGGCCCTATGGCTACACCTTC
D: TRBD2; J: TRBJ2-1; V: TRBV3-1/TRBV3-2; size: .; CDR3: CASSQESSGAYNEQFF; DNA: TGTGCCAGCAGCCAAGAGTCGAGCGGGGCCTACAATGAGCAGTTCTTC
D: .; J: TRBJ2-7; V: TRBV6-5; size: .; CDR3: CASRTDEDEQYF; DNA: TGTGCCAGCAGGACCGACGAAGACGAGCAGTACTTC